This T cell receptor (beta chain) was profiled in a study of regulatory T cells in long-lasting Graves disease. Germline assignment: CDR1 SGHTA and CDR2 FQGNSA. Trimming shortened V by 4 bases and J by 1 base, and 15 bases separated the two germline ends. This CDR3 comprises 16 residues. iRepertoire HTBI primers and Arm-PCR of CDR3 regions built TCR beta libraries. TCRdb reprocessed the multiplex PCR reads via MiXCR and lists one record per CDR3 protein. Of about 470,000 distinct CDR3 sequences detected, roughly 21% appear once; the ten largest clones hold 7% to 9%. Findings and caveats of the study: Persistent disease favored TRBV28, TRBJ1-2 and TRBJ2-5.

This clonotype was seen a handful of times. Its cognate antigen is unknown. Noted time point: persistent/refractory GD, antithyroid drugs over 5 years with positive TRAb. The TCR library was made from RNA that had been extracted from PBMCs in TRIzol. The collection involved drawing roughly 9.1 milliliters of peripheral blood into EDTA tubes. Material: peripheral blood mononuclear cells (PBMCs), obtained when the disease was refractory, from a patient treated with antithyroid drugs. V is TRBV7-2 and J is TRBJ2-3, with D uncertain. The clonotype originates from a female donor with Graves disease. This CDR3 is CASSYQTALGTDTQYF. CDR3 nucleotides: TGTGCCAGCAGCTACCAAACCGCCCTAGGCACAGATACGCAGTATTTT.